This TCR beta chain was profiled in a study of T-cell memory formation after mild COVID-19. V was trimmed by 4 bases and J by 3 bases, leaving 20 bases between them. The CDR3 totals 17 residues. Looked up from germline, CDR1 is PRHDT and CDR2 is FYEKMQ (reference sequence). The table lists this clonotype with a few counts. TCRdb recomputed calls from the 5' RACE reads with MiXCR, one row per CDR3 protein. Of some 68,000 distinct CDR3 sequences in the sample, approximately 15% were seen once. The source material was PBMCs or a T cell subset sorted from them (not recorded which). The origin of this receptor is an adult woman who had mild COVID-19 (a few samples of this study predate the infection). Cell type and time point are not known. The rearrangement joins TRBV13 to TRBJ2-3; possibly TRBD1 for D (6 bases). CDR3 protein: CASSSTGGRQLTDTQYF. For the CDR3, the DNA is TGTGCCAGCAGCTCGACAGGCGGTAGACAGTTGACAGATACGCAGTATTTT.